The 15 T cell receptor beta chains presented below share a single source sample, sequenced in a study of T-cell reconstitution after alpha-beta-depleted transplantation in children. A TCRbeta library incorporating unique molecular identifiers was prepared. TCRdb reprocessed the PCR reads via MiXCR and lists one record per CDR3 protein. The sample holds approximately 520,000 distinct CDR3 sequences, approximately 32% seen once. Material: PBMCs from the stem cell graft donor, obtained from the stem cell graft. Every receptor here comes from a human donor who donated a stem cell graft to a child with aplastic anemia.

This sequence joins TRBV18 and TRBJ1-2, with a tentative D call TRBD1 (6 bases). CDR1 is KGHSH, CDR2 LQKENI, per germline. CDR3 length equals 13 residues. Trimming removed 2 bases at V and 4 bases at J, with 8 bases between. The CDR3 loop reads CASSPGTTYGYTF. For the CDR3, the DNA is TGTGCCAGCTCACCAGGGACAACCTATGGCTACACCTTC.

The rearrangement links TRBV10-3 to TRBJ1-6; 9 nucleotides line up with TRBD1. Germline lookup yields CDR1 ENHRY and CDR2 SYGVKD. The V segment lost 8 bases and the J segment 11 bases; nucleotides outside the gene matches: 1. The CDR3 is made up of 11 amino acids. CDR3 in DNA: TGTGCCATCGGACAGGGGACACCCCTCCACTTT. It translates to CAIGQGTPLHF.

This clonotype was seen a handful of times. The V call is TRBV5-1, the J call TRBJ2-7; 8 bases are a match to TRBD1. The CDR3 has 15 residues. With 5 bases clipped from V and 3 bases from J, the junction kept 10 bases outside the gene matches. The germline V gene encodes CDR1 SGHRS and CDR2 YFSETQ. CDR3 in DNA: TGCGCCAGCAGTCTTGGGAGTGACAGGGGCTACGAGCAGTACGTC. Translation gives CASSLGSDRGYEQYV.

This clonotype turned up a few times. The chain joins TRBV30 to TRBJ1-2; tentative D call: TRBD1 (5 bases). CDR1 is GTSNPN and CDR2 is SVGIG in the germline V gene (reference sequence). This CDR3 region has 15 residues. The CDR3 here is CALNGQGLTNYGYTF. CDR3 DNA sequence: TGTGCACTAAATGGACAAGGCCTAACGAACTATGGCTACACCTTC.

This clonotype was seen a few times. J is TRBJ1-2 and V is TRBV4-2; D is perhaps TRBD1 (5 bases). Germline CDR1 reads LGHNA; CDR2 reads YNFKEQ. The CDR3 loop spans 14 amino acids. The V end was cut by 0 bases, the J end by 4 bases, with 9 bases between. CDR3 coding DNA: TGTGCCAGCAGCCAAGAAGGGGACCTCTATGGCTACACCTTC. This encodes CASSQEGDLYGYTF.

The rearrangement joins TRBV6-2 or TRBV6-3 to TRBJ1-2, with D hard to call. Trimming pared 6 bases from V and 1 base from J, leaving 21 bases between. The CDR3 is 17 residues long. Germline loops: CDR1 MNHEY, CDR2 SVGEGT. CDR3 coding DNA: TGTGCCAGCAGGCGCGGACGGGCGGCAGTTCTTAACTATGGCTACACCTTC. This codes for CASRRGRAAVLNYGYTF.

A few counts support this clonotype. This sequence joins TRBV29-1 and TRBJ1-1; no clear D gene. V lost 6 bases, J lost 11 bases, and 10 bases lay in between. The CDR3 runs to 9 residues. CDR1 and CDR2 from the germline V gene are SQVTM and ANQGSEA. The CDR3 sequence is CSVPEAAFF. The CDR3 DNA follows: TGCAGCGTACCTGAGGCTGCTTTCTTT.

The V call is TRBV7-2, the J call TRBJ2-5, with D tentatively TRBD2 (6 bases). The length of the CDR3 is 13 residues. Germline CDR1 SGHTA, CDR2 FQGNSA. V lost 5 bases to trimming and J lost 3 bases, with 10 bases between them. As DNA, the CDR3 is TGTGCCAGCAGCCCCGGGAGAAAAGAGACCCAGTACTTC. Amino acid sequence: CASSPGRKETQYF.

The J gene is TRBJ2-1, the V gene TRBV20-1; D unclear. This CDR3 is 17 amino acids long. V was pared by 1 base and J by 0 bases, with 16 bases between. Per the germline V gene, CDR1 is DFQATT and CDR2 is SNEGSKA (reference sequence). CDR3 bases: TGCAGTGCTAGAGGACTGCGTCTAGGGCTCTCCTACAATGAGCAGTTCTTC. This translates into CSARGLRLGLSYNEQFF.

This clonotype occurred a few times. The chain employs TRBV5-6 and TRBJ2-1; TRBD2 matches at 9 bases. CDR1 and CDR2 from the germline V gene are SGHDT and YYEEEE. The CDR3 contains 15 residues. V gave up 3 bases and J gave up 6 bases; unmatched junction bases: 7. CDR3 sequence (DNA): TGTGCCAGCAGCTGGAGCGGGAGGATCTTCAATGAGCAGTTCTTC. Translated, it gives CASSWSGRIFNEQFF.

The J gene is TRBJ2-7, the V gene TRBV4-2, with D uncertain. The germline CDR1 and CDR2 sequences are LGHNA and YNFKEQ. Between the trimmed V and J ends, which lost 3 bases and 0 bases, there was a span of 18 bases. The CDR3 has 17 residues. The CDR3 coding sequence is TGTGCCAGCAGCCAGGGCCCTTGGACGCAAAACTCCTACGAGCAGTACTTC. It codes for CASSQGPWTQNSYEQYF.

The chain is built from TRBV5-4 and TRBJ2-5; 13 nucleotides agree with TRBD2. The V segment lost 5 bases and the J segment 5 bases; nucleotides outside the gene matches: 9. Per germline, CDR1 SGHNT and CDR2 YYREEE (reference sequence). The CDR3 extends over 16 amino acids. The CDR3 nucleotides read TGTGCCAGCAGACCCGGGACTAGCGGGAATCTTGAGACCCAGTACTTC. Translated: CASRPGTSGNLETQYF.

The sample holds a few counts of this clonotype. This CDR3 is CASSSQGGGFTAEAFF. The CDR3 nucleotides are TGCGCCAGCAGCTCCCAGGGGGGGGGATTTACGGCTGAAGCTTTCTTT. The rearrangement uses TRBV5-1 and TRBJ1-1; 7 bases align to TRBD1. This CDR3 has 16 residues. V lost 3 bases and J lost 6; bases outside the gene matches: 14. CDR1 and CDR2 from the germline V gene are SGHRS and YFSETQ.

The chain joins TRBV10-3 to TRBJ2-2, with unresolved D. Germline lookup yields CDR1 ENHRY and CDR2 SYGVKD. V shed 6 bases and J shed 8 bases, with 7 bases lying between them. CDR3 length: 11 residues. CDR3 nucleotides: TGTGCCATCAGGCTATCTGGGGAGCTGTTTTTT. Translation gives CAIRLSGELFF.

In this sample, this clonotype turned up a few times. The chain couples TRBV11-2 to TRBJ2-7; D is undetermined. V lost 5 bases to trimming and J lost 8 bases, with 16 bases between them. Germline V gene lookup returns CDR1 SGHAT and CDR2 FQNNGV. The CDR3 is 13 residues long. CDR3 sequence: CASSIGPRVKQYF. CDR3 DNA: TGTGCCAGCAGCATAGGTCCCCGGGTGAAGCAGTACTTC.